These 28 T cell receptor beta chains were all obtained from the same sample, sequenced in a study of technical replicates of blood from four donors. This table comes from immunoSEQ multiplex PCR, and its TCRdb copy is limited to in-frame clones, with some not included. The sample shows around 69,000 clones, approximately 90% of them seen only once. What was sequenced was PBMCs. The receptors were gathered from a human donor in good health. Some clones in this sample may be carry-over from other donors' samples.

V gene TRBV5-8 combines with J gene TRBJ2-2; 11 bases agree with TRBD2. Germline CDR1 and CDR2: SGHTS and YDEGEE. V lost 4 bases, J lost 3 bases, and 8 bases stayed unmatched. This CDR3 is 17 amino acids long. The CDR3 bases are TGTGCCAGCAGCAAAAGACTAGCGGGGCCTTACACCGGGGAGCTGTTTTTT. Translating it yields CASSKRLAGPYTGELFF.

The chain carries TRBV6-1 and TRBJ2-7; 12 nucleotides line up with TRBD1. This CDR3 has 14 residues. Germline V lookup: CDR1 MNHNS, CDR2 SASEGT. With V trimmed by 6 bases and J by 6 bases, 6 bases remained unmatched. CDR3: CASRSGQGAAEQYF. The CDR3, as DNA: TGTGCCAGCAGGTCGGGACAGGGGGCGGCCGAGCAGTACTTC.

The chain employs TRBV6-5 and TRBJ2-5; D remains unclear. This CDR3 comprises 14 residues. The V gene's germline CDR1 is MNHEY and CDR2 SVGAGI. Trimming removed 5 bases at V and 5 bases at J, with 15 bases between. CDR3 bases: TGTGCCAGCAGTACAAACCCCGGGTCGGAGACCCAGTACTTC. Its translation: CASSTNPGSETQYF.

The chain uses TRBV10-3 and TRBJ2-1; TRBD2 matches at 11 bases. CDR1 and CDR2 from the germline V gene are ENHRY and SYGVKD. The CDR3 is 13 amino acids. J lost 9 bases, V lost 11 bases, and 9 bases had no gene match. The CDR3 reads CASRLAGMVEQFF. The CDR3 DNA reads as TGTGCCTCTAGACTAGCGGGAATGGTTGAGCAGTTCTTC.

This sequence joins TRBV30 and TRBJ1-1; a possible D gene is TRBD1 (6 bases). Per the germline V gene, CDR1 is GTSNPN and CDR2 is SVGIG (reference sequence). The CDR3 contains 15 residues. With 3 bases removed from V and 2 bases from J, the gap between germline ends came to 16 bases. The CDR3 coding sequence is TGTGCCTGGAGCGGTTATACAGGGCGTAACACTGAAGCTTTCTTT. Protein sequence: CAWSGYTGRNTEAFF.

This clone was recorded a few times. The chain recombines TRBV18 with TRBJ2-7; D possibly corresponds to TRBD1 (6 bases). CDR1 and CDR2 from the germline V gene are KGHSH and LQKENI. Trimming took off 3 bases at V and 4 bases at J, with 10 bases between the two ends. The CDR3 loop spans 13 amino acids. Here the CDR3 reads CASSPDRQYEQYF. The CDR3 DNA sequence: TGTGCCAGCTCACCGGACAGACAGTACGAGCAGTACTTC.

This sequence joins TRBV29-1 and TRBJ2-7, with D unclear. The CDR3 totals 12 residues. V was trimmed by 7 bases and J by 2 bases, leaving 12 bases between them. Germline V CDR1 and CDR2: SQVTM, ANQGSEA. The CDR3 nucleotides are TGCAGCGCTTCTGGCCTTCCCTACGAGCAGTACTTC. Translating gives CSASGLPYEQYF.

This chain links TRBV6-1 with TRBJ1-2, with a possible D match to TRBD1 (5 bases). CDR3 length: 16 amino acids. Per germline, CDR1 MNHNS and CDR2 SASEGT. The ends were cut back, 0 bases at V and 6 bases at J, with 17 bases in the middle. The CDR3 nucleotides are TGTGCCAGCAGTGAAGCGCGAAAATGGGGGGGTGATGGCTACACCTTC. It translates to CASSEARKWGGDGYTF.

The chain is built from TRBV2 and TRBJ2-2, with TRBD1 identical over 9 bases. The germline gives CDR1 SNHLY, CDR2 FYNNEI. Unmatched junction bases numbered 5, after V lost 6 bases and J lost 0 bases. The CDR3 runs to 16 residues. The CDR3 loop is CASRTTGGANTGELFF. The CDR3 DNA follows: TGTGCCAGCAGGACGACAGGGGGGGCGAACACCGGGGAGCTGTTTTTT.

The genes are TRBV6-5 and TRBJ2-5; TRBD1 matches at 7 bases. The germline gives CDR1 MNHEY, CDR2 SVGAGI. V lost 6 bases, J lost 4 bases, and 8 bases stayed unmatched. There are 14 residues in the CDR3. CDR3 sequence: CASRAGEGAETQYF. The CDR3 nucleotides are TGTGCCAGCAGAGCTGGCGAGGGGGCAGAGACCCAGTACTTC.

The chain couples TRBV7-8 to TRBJ2-5; 7 nucleotides match TRBD2. Per the germline V gene, CDR1 is SGHVS and CDR2 is FQNEAQ. V lost 10 bases, J lost 5 bases, and 13 bases stayed unmatched. The CDR3 contains 14 residues. The CDR3 DNA reads as TGTGCCACAGCCGGGGGGAGGGCTAGGGAGACCCAGTACTTC. Translating gives CATAGGRARETQYF.

This clone came up a few times. The chain links TRBV6-6 to TRBJ2-3; maybe TRBD2 (5 bases). Germline CDR1 and CDR2: MNHNY and SVGAGI (reference sequence). The V end was cut by 6 bases, the J end by 4 bases, with 14 bases between. The CDR3 contains 14 residues. For the CDR3, the DNA is TGTGCCAGCAGCCGCACTAGGACGGCAGATACGCAGTATTTT. Its protein is CASSRTRTADTQYF.

The V and J genes are TRBV5-6 and TRBJ2-5; 7 nucleotides line up with TRBD2. V lost 4 bases, J lost 5 bases, and 14 bases stayed unmatched. Germline V lookup: CDR1 SGHDT, CDR2 YYEEEE. This CDR3 comprises 16 residues. The CDR3 sequence: CASSPRGAGPKETQYF. DNA for the CDR3: TGTGCCAGCAGCCCCCGGGGAGCGGGACCCAAGGAGACCCAGTACTTC.

The rearrangement joins TRBV12-5 to TRBJ1-3; no reliable D call. Germline V gene lookup returns CDR1 LGHNT and CDR2 FRNRAP. CDR3 length: 13 residues. Deletions cut 5 bases from V and 10 bases from J, with 15 bases between. CDR3 sequence reads: CASGINPGSTIYF. CDR3 sequence (DNA): TGTGCTAGTGGTATAAATCCCGGGTCGACCATATATTTT.

The V gene is TRBV7-6, the J gene TRBJ2-7, with 8 bases aligning to TRBD1. With V trimmed by 5 bases and J by 4 bases, 10 bases remained unmatched. The CDR3 spans 15 residues. Germline V lookup: CDR1 SGHVS, CDR2 FNYEAQ. The DNA of the CDR3 is TGTGCCAGCAGCACCCAGACAGGGGTTGGTTACGAGCAGTACTTC. It yields the protein CASSTQTGVGYEQYF.

The chain recombines TRBV7-3 with TRBJ2-7; TRBD2 aligns across 12 bases. CDR1 SGHTA and CDR2 FQGTGA come from the germline V gene. With V trimmed by 5 bases and J by 3 bases, 5 bases remained unmatched. This CDR3 region has 15 residues. CDR3 DNA sequence: TGTGCCAGCAGCCTAGCGGGAGGGGGGGGCTACGAGCAGTACTTC. It codes for CASSLAGGGGYEQYF.

V and J are TRBV29-1 and TRBJ2-3; 9 bases align to TRBD2. Per the germline V gene, CDR1 is SQVTM and CDR2 is ANQGSEA. This CDR3 is 16 amino acids long. The ends lost 1 base at V and 0 bases at J; junction bases unmatched: 5. As DNA, the CDR3 is TGCAGCGTTGAAGGACTAGCGGCCATCAGCACAGATACGCAGTATTTT. Protein sequence: CSVEGLAAISTDTQYF.

CDR3 DNA sequence: TGTGCTAGTGGGGGCCGGGGTCCTTTGAATGAGCAGTTCTTC. Its translation is CASGGRGPLNEQFF. J is TRBJ2-1 and V is TRBV12-5, with D perhaps matching TRBD2 (5 bases). The CDR3 totals 14 residues. V lost 6 bases and J 7 bases, leaving 16 bases between the germline ends. Germline V gene sequence: CDR1 LGHNT, CDR2 FRNRAP.

This chain links TRBV7-9 with TRBJ1-2; TRBD1 aligns across 7 bases. V gave up 6 bases and J gave up 0 bases; unmatched junction bases: 4. This CDR3 spans 14 amino acids. Germline V gene lookup returns CDR1 SEHNR and CDR2 FQNEAQ (reference sequence). The CDR3 here is CASSTGVANYGYTF. DNA for the CDR3: TGTGCCAGCAGTACAGGGGTCGCTAACTATGGCTACACCTTC.

This clone was observed once. The chain employs TRBV27 and TRBJ1-5; 8 bases agree with TRBD1. The CDR3 is 17 amino acids. CDR1 is MNHEY and CDR2 is SMNVEV in the germline V gene (reference sequence). V lost 2 bases, J lost 7 bases, and 13 bases stayed unmatched. The CDR3 is CASSLGRRTGSPQPQHF. As DNA, the CDR3 is TGTGCCAGCAGTTTAGGGAGACGGACAGGGAGTCCGCAGCCCCAGCATTTT.

This rearrangement joins TRBV9 to TRBJ2-1; 8 bases are shared with TRBD2. CDR3 length: 16 residues. J was trimmed by 8 bases and V by 4 bases; bases with no gene match: 14. In germline, CDR1 is SGDLS, CDR2 YYNGEE. CDR3 bases: TGTGCCAGCAGCCCAGGGCTGGATAGCGGGAACCATGAGCAGTTCTTC. Encoded protein: CASSPGLDSGNHEQFF.

The genes are TRBV6-5 and TRBJ1-1; D gene unclear. This CDR3 comprises 14 residues. From germline, CDR1 is MNHEY and CDR2 SVGAGI. The ends were cut back, 7 bases at V and 1 base at J, with 13 bases in the middle. The CDR3 loop is CASTLGMGNTEAFF. CDR3 coding DNA: TGTGCCAGCACCCTCGGGATGGGGAACACTGAAGCTTTCTTT.

This clone qualifies as medium-sized. The CDR3 protein is CASSFVGEAFF. The CDR3 nucleotides are TGTGCCAGCAGCTTCGTTGGCGAAGCTTTCTTT. The V and J genes are TRBV7-9 and TRBJ1-1; D ambiguous. Trimming left V 3 bases short and J 8 bases short, with 7 bases between. The CDR3 has 11 amino acids. Germline CDR1 reads SEHNR; CDR2 reads FQNEAQ (reference sequence).

The genes are TRBV7-3 and TRBJ2-5; perhaps TRBD1 as D (6 bases). Trimming took 2 bases from V and 1 from J, leaving 11 bases between them. CDR1 SGHTA and CDR2 FQGTGA come from the germline V gene. The CDR3 has 15 residues. The CDR3 DNA follows: TGTGCCAGCAGCTTAGCCGGGACAAGCCAAGAGACCCAGTACTTC. Its translation: CASSLAGTSQETQYF. The whole variable domain, filled in from reference TRBV7-3 and TRBJ2-5, reads GAGVSQTPSNKVTEKGKYVELRCDPISGHTALYWYRQSLGQGPEFLIYFQGTGAADDSGLPNDRFFAVRPEGSVSTLKIQRTERGDSAVYLCASSLAGTSQETQYFGPGTRLLVL.

V gene TRBV4-1 combines with J gene TRBJ1-1, with D possibly matching TRBD1 (5 bases). Germline CDR1 and CDR2: MGHRA and YSYEKL. The ends were cut back, 4 bases at V and 5 bases at J, with 14 bases in the middle. The length of the CDR3 is 14 residues. The CDR3 reads CASSLGRVGTEAFF. Written as DNA, the CDR3 is TGCGCCAGCAGCCTCGGCAGGGTGGGAACTGAAGCTTTCTTT.

A few counts support this clone. This chain links TRBV19 with TRBJ1-2; D is possibly TRBD1 (5 bases). The CDR3 length is 14 residues. V gave up 2 bases and J gave up 5 bases, with 12 bases separating them. Germline V lookup: CDR1 LNHDA, CDR2 SQIVND (reference sequence). In DNA, the CDR3 is TGTGCCAGTAGTATATCGGAGGGACCTTATGGCTACACCTTC. Encoded protein: CASSISEGPYGYTF.

The gene calls are TRBV12-5 and TRBJ1-5, with TRBD1 matching over 8 bases. From germline, CDR1 is LGHNT and CDR2 FRNRAP. Germline trimming cut 7 bases from V and 0 bases from J; bases unmatched to any gene: 8. The CDR3 totals 16 residues. CDR3 region: CASVTGGTGSNQPQHF. The CDR3 nucleotides are TGTGCTAGTGTTACCGGTGGGACAGGTAGCAATCAGCCCCAGCATTTT. The variable domain in full, completed from reference TRBV12-5 and TRBJ1-5, reads DARVTQTPRHKVTEMGQEVTMRCQPILGHNTVFWYRQTMMQGLELLAYFRNRAPLDDSGMPKDRFSAEMPDATLATLKIQPSEPRDSAVYFCASVTGGTGSNQPQHFGDGTRLSIL.

The gene calls are TRBV5-1 and TRBJ1-1; the D is unclear. The germline gives CDR1 SGHRS, CDR2 YFSETQ. This CDR3 comprises 14 residues. Trimming took 1 base from V and 0 from J, leaving 7 bases between them. The CDR3 DNA follows: TGCGCCAGCAGCTTGCCGCGGGTGAACACTGAAGCTTTCTTT. Its translation is CASSLPRVNTEAFF.